This entry describes one TCR beta chain. The antigen is undetermined. The source of the sample is a study of cytomegalovirus exposure and HLA in healthy donors. This CDR3 contains 14 residues. The ends lost 5 bases at V and 6 bases at J; junction bases unmatched: 5. Per the germline V gene, CDR1 is SGHTA and CDR2 is FQGNSA. Vbeta (60) and Jbeta (13) primers were used in the PCR. Clones were read by immunoSEQ multiplex PCR, and TCRdb kept only the in-frame ones, dropping some. The sample includes about 150,000 clones, over 70% seen only once; the top ten take roughly 13%. Study results and limitations: Cytomegalovirus status, reportedly, was diagnosed with high specificity and sensitivity by the classifier. Several of the most significant clusters were apparently associated with common viral pathogens in a later analysis.

Specimen: PBMCs. The V gene is TRBV7-2, the J gene TRBJ2-1, with 9 bases aligning to TRBD2. This sequence was found in a man aged 30-40 years in good health and CMV-seropositive. The chain's CDR3 is CASSRSGSGNEQFF. The CDR3 DNA is TGTGCCAGCAGCCGTAGCGGGAGCGGCAATGAGCAGTTCTTC.